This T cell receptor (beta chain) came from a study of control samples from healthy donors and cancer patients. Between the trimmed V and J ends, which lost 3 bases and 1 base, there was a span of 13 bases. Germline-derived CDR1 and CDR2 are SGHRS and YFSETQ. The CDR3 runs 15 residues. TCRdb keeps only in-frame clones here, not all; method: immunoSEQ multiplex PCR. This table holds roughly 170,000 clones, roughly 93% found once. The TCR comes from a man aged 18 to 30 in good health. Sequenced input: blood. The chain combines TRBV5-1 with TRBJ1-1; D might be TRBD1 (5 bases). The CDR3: CASSSGGRENTEAFF. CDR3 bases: TGCGCCAGCAGCTCCGGGGGACGGGAGAACACTGAAGCTTTCTTT. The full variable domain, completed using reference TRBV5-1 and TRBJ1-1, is KAGVTQTPRYLIKTRGQQVTLSCSPISGHRSVSWYQQTPGQGLQFLFEYFSETQRNKGNFPGRFSGRQFSNSRSEMNVSTLELGDSALYLCASSSGGRENTEAFFGQGTRLTVV.